Below, 20 T cell receptor beta chains from the same sample are listed, as sequenced in a study of T cell changes during pregnancy in multiple sclerosis. The method was immunoSEQ multiplex PCR; TCRdb's version includes in-frame clones alone and lacks a portion of them. This sample has more than 85,000 clones, with more than 80% found just once. This specimen was peripheral blood, taken in the second trimester of pregnancy. The receptors were sampled from a female donor with multiple sclerosis, enrolled in a pregnancy study.

The V gene is TRBV9, the J gene TRBJ1-3; D uncertain. V was clipped by 0 bases and J by 0 bases, with 13 bases between them. CDR1 SGDLS and CDR2 YYNGEE come from the germline V gene. The CDR3 covers 17 residues. CDR3 nucleotide sequence: TGTGCCAGCAGCGTAGCTAGGAGCAGTAACTCTGGAAACACCATATATTTT. Amino acids: CASSVARSSNSGNTIYF.

V is TRBV19 and J is TRBJ2-1; D perhaps matches TRBD1 (6 bases). Trimming took off 1 base at V and 9 bases at J, with 10 bases between the two ends. CDR1 LNHDA and CDR2 SQIVND come from the germline V gene (reference sequence). The CDR3 is 13 amino acids. The CDR3 region is CASSIVPGVEQFF. The CDR3 nucleotides are TGTGCCAGTAGTATAGTCCCAGGGGTTGAGCAGTTCTTC.

This rearrangement joins TRBV19 to TRBJ1-1, with 7 bases matching TRBD1. V shed 5 bases, J shed 0 bases, and the junction held 3 bases outside the gene matches. The length of the CDR3 is 14 residues. Germline CDR1 is LNHDA and CDR2 is SQIVND (reference sequence). The CDR3: CASSPGQMNTEAFF. DNA for the CDR3: TGTGCCAGTAGTCCGGGACAGATGAACACTGAAGCTTTCTTT.

The V and J genes are TRBV29-1 and TRBJ1-1, with a weak D call TRBD1 (6 bases). The CDR3 is made up of 13 amino acids. The germline V gene has CDR1 SQVTM and CDR2 ANQGSEA. The ends were cut back, 7 bases at V and 1 base at J, with 13 bases in the middle. DNA for the CDR3: TGCAGCGCCCAGAAAGGGGGGAACACTGAAGCTTTCTTT. Encoded protein: CSAQKGGNTEAFF.

CDR3 DNA sequence: TGTGCCAGTAGTATCACAGGGGGCCGGGACGAGCAGTACTTC. Amino acids: CASSITGGRDEQYF. V usage is TRBV19 and J usage is TRBJ2-7; TRBD1 matches at 9 bases. This CDR3 contains 14 residues. Trimming removed 3 bases from V and 5 bases from J; junction bases left unmatched: 5. Germline-derived CDR1 and CDR2 are LNHDA and SQIVND (reference sequence).

This chain uses TRBV10-1 with TRBJ1-1, with 10 bases identical to TRBD1. The germline gives CDR1 WNHNN, CDR2 SYGVQD (reference sequence). This CDR3 region has 14 residues. The trim removed 6 bases at V and 5 bases at J, leaving 6 bases unmatched. The CDR3 DNA is TGCGCCAGCAGCGTAGACAGGGGGCAAACTGAAGCTTTCTTT. Protein product: CASSVDRGQTEAFF.

The rearrangement uses TRBV28 and TRBJ2-1, with 10 positions matching TRBD2. Germline values: CDR1 MDHEN, CDR2 SYDVKM. There are 15 residues in the CDR3. Losses at the gene ends were 7 bases for V and 8 bases for J; bases not matched to a gene: 11. CDR3 coding DNA: TGTGCCAGCACGGTCAGCGGGAGGGCCAGTGATGAGCAGTTCTTC. This gives the protein CASTVSGRASDEQFF.

The rearrangement uses TRBV30 and TRBJ2-5, with 9 bases matching TRBD2. The CDR3 has 16 residues. Germline-derived CDR1 and CDR2 are GTSNPN and SVGIG (reference sequence). V lost 2 bases to trimming and J lost 2 bases; unmatched junction nucleotides: 9. CDR3 DNA sequence: TGTGCCTGGAGTAGAGGGAGAAGCGGGGGGCAAGAGACCCAGTACTTC. Its translation is CAWSRGRSGGQETQYF.

J is TRBJ1-1 and V is TRBV2; D gene ambiguous. The germline gives CDR1 SNHLY, CDR2 FYNNEI. CDR3 length: 13 residues. V shed 6 bases and J shed 0 bases, with 8 bases lying between them. This CDR3 is CASSLQMNTEAFF. In DNA, the CDR3 is TGTGCCAGCAGCCTACAGATGAACACTGAAGCTTTCTTT.

The genes are TRBV5-1 and TRBJ2-7, with TRBD1 identical over 7 bases. Looked up from germline, CDR1 is SGHRS and CDR2 is YFSETQ. This CDR3 comprises 17 residues. With V trimmed by 0 bases and J by 0 bases, 9 bases remained unmatched. This chain's CDR3 is CASSLGDSLLGSYEQYF. CDR3 in DNA: TGCGCCAGCAGCTTGGGGGACAGCTTACTAGGCTCCTACGAGCAGTACTTC.

The V call is TRBV5-1, the J call TRBJ2-1; 12 bases agree with TRBD2. V trimming: 5 bases; J trimming: 6 bases; junction bases outside the gene matches: 9. Looked up from germline, CDR1 is SGHRS and CDR2 is YFSETQ. CDR3 length: 16 amino acids. The chain's CDR3 is CASREASGGGLNEQFF. The CDR3 nucleotides read TGCGCCAGCAGAGAAGCTAGCGGGGGGGGGCTCAATGAGCAGTTCTTC.

This CDR3 reads CASRKGTGETIYF. The CDR3 coding sequence is TGTGCCAGCAGGAAAGGGACAGGAGAGACCATATATTTT. This chain connects TRBV11-2 to TRBJ1-3, with 8 positions matching TRBD1. The J segment lost 10 bases and the V segment lost 6 bases, leaving 8 bases of the junction unmatched. This CDR3 comprises 13 residues. CDR1 and CDR2 from the germline V gene are SGHAT and FQNNGV.

The rearrangement joins TRBV6-1 to TRBJ2-2; 8 bases map to TRBD1. This CDR3 has 14 residues. The junction had 6 bases not matched to a gene; V was cut back by 7 bases and J by 5 bases. Germline lookup yields CDR1 MNHNS and CDR2 SASEGT. The CDR3 sequence is CASTDRVGTGELFF. The DNA for the CDR3 is TGTGCCAGCACGGACAGGGTAGGGACCGGGGAGCTGTTTTTT.

The chain has TRBV4-1 and TRBJ1-1, with 8 nucleotides matching TRBD1. Germline V gene data show CDR1 as MGHRA and CDR2 as YSYEKL. This CDR3 has 15 amino acids. V shed 1 base, J shed 1 base, and the junction held 2 bases outside the gene matches. CDR3 protein: CASSQVGQGNTEAFF. The CDR3 nucleotides read TGCGCCAGCAGCCAAGTTGGACAGGGGAACACTGAAGCTTTCTTT.

The rearrangement joins TRBV4-1 to TRBJ2-7, with 10 bases fitting TRBD2. Germline V gene lookup returns CDR1 MGHRA and CDR2 YSYEKL. This CDR3 region has 16 residues. J was trimmed by 3 bases and V by 0 bases; bases with no gene match: 5. CDR3 sequence: CASSQDDGLADYEQYF. As DNA, the CDR3 is TGCGCCAGCAGCCAAGATGATGGACTAGCGGACTACGAGCAGTACTTC.

The chain carries TRBV11-2 and TRBJ1-5, with D tentatively TRBD1 (6 bases). Trimming left V 5 bases short and J 7 bases short, with 18 bases between. Germline V CDR1 and CDR2: SGHAT, FQNNGV. This CDR3 is 15 amino acids long. The CDR3, as DNA: TGTGCCAGCAGCCCGACACGGGGGGGCGGACAGCCCCAGCATTTT. It codes for CASSPTRGGGQPQHF. The variable domain in full, with the rest retrieved from reference TRBV11-2 and TRBJ1-5, is EAGVAQSPRYKIIEKRQSVAFWCNPISGHATLYWYQQILGQGPKLLIQFQNNGVVDDSQLPKDRFSAERLKGVDSTLKIQPAKLEDSAVYLCASSPTRGGGQPQHFGDGTRLSIL.

This chain uses TRBV5-4 with TRBJ2-3, with TRBD2 matching over 11 bases. V dropped 0 bases and J dropped 4; count of bases not matched to a gene: 4. Germline loops: CDR1 SGHNT, CDR2 YYREEE (reference sequence). There are 16 residues in the CDR3. The CDR3 here is CASSLEGSGGADTQYF. CDR3 bases: TGTGCCAGCAGCTTGGAAGGTAGCGGGGGGGCAGATACGCAGTATTTT.

This chain uses TRBV28 with TRBJ2-7, with TRBD2 matching over 11 bases. With V trimmed by 5 bases and J by 1 base, 4 bases remained unmatched. Germline assignment: CDR1 MDHEN and CDR2 SYDVKM. The CDR3 extends over 15 amino acids. CDR3 coding DNA: TGTGCCAGCAGTCTACTAGCGGGAGAATCCTACGAGCAGTACTTC. It encodes CASSLLAGESYEQYF.

The chain couples TRBV27 to TRBJ2-1; a weak D match, TRBD1 (6 bases). Trimming took off 1 base at V and 4 bases at J, with 14 bases between the two ends. Germline assignment: CDR1 MNHEY and CDR2 SMNVEV (reference sequence). This CDR3 is 16 amino acids long. The CDR3 DNA is TGTGCCAGCAGTTTATTCAGGGGTAGCGAATACAATGAGCAGTTCTTC. The encoded protein is CASSLFRGSEYNEQFF.

The chain uses TRBV11-2 and TRBJ2-7, with TRBD1 as a possible D gene (6 bases). Germline V lookup: CDR1 SGHAT, CDR2 FQNNGV. This CDR3 has 17 residues. Deletions cut 0 bases from V and 6 bases from J, with 21 bases between. The CDR3 is CASSLDRAGATLVEQYF. The DNA for the CDR3 is TGTGCCAGCAGCTTAGATAGGGCAGGGGCGACACTTGTCGAGCAGTACTTC.